This T cell receptor (beta chain) was obtained from a study of a mutant IDH1 vaccine in newly diagnosed glioma. General observations from the study: Top peripheral T cell clonotype shifts appeared unrelated to pseudoprogression.

Comments on this clone: What it recognizes is unknown.

V was pared by 3 bases and J by 2 bases, with 17 bases between. This CDR3 spans 15 amino acids. Germline CDR1 SQVTM, CDR2 ANQGSEA. Indicated time point: week 47, end of study. Topical imiquimod was applied with each vaccine dose, which held 300 ug of mutant IDH1 20-mer peptide. Sequenced by immunoSEQ multiplex PCR; TCRdb stores in-frame clones only, minus some. Of about 67,000 clones in the sample, 80% to 85% were seen once. The sequence was obtained from a young man with glioma. This rearrangement joins TRBV29-1 to TRBJ2-7; a possible D gene is TRBD2 (6 bases). Sample: PBMCs, taken from a glioma patient whose treatment included an IDH1 peptide vaccine. This CDR3 reads CSVESSRDSTYEQYF. Written as DNA, the CDR3 is TGCAGCGTTGAGTCGTCCCGGGACTCGACCTACGAGCAGTACTTC.